This entry lists 10 T cell receptor beta chains sequenced from one sample in a study of blood T cells in healthy people across ages. For the second PCR, which ran for about 7 to 12 cycles, a sample-barcoded 5' primer and a J-beta primer mix were used. Via MiXCR, TCRdb re-called the 5' RACE reads, giving one row per CDR3 protein. Here the sample spans some 1.8 million distinct CDR3 sequences, around 42% being singletons. Sequencing was performed on blood. All receptors come from a human donor in good health.

This clonotype was seen only a few times. V is TRBV10-3 and J is TRBJ2-4, with D perhaps matching TRBD2 (5 bases). The V gene lost 8 bases and the J gene lost 3 bases, with 8 bases spanning the gap. CDR3 length equals 12 residues. The germline gives CDR1 ENHRY, CDR2 SYGVKD. In nucleotides, the CDR3 is TGTGCCATCGGAGGAAACAAAAACATTCAGTACTTC. Translated: CAIGGNKNIQYF.

This clonotype has only a few counts. The V call is TRBV12-3 or TRBV12-4, the J call TRBJ1-4; maybe TRBD1 (6 bases). V was clipped by 6 bases and J by 8 bases, with 19 bases between them. CDR3 length: 15 residues. DNA for the CDR3: TGTGCCAGCAGCTCACTACAGGGTATTGCCGAAAAACTGTTTTTT. Translating it yields CASSSLQGIAEKLFF.

This clonotype was counted between two and nine times. This sequence joins TRBV4-3 and TRBJ2-1; 8 bases fit TRBD2. The CDR3 length is 15 residues. V was pared by 3 bases and J by 13 bases, with 14 bases of the junction left unmatched. Germline assignment: CDR1 LGHNA and CDR2 YSLEER. As DNA, the CDR3 is TGCGCCAGCAGCCAGGCCCGGACTAGCATGGCTCCACAGTTCTTC. Protein sequence: CASSQARTSMAPQFF.

A few counts support this clonotype. The V gene is TRBV7-2, the J gene TRBJ2-3; TRBD2 aligns across 9 bases. CDR3 length: 17 residues. The V segment lost 2 bases and the J segment 7 bases; nucleotides outside the gene matches: 13. Germline values: CDR1 SGHTA, CDR2 FQGNSA. The CDR3 loop reads CASSLTRVAGDVYTQYF. Written as DNA, the CDR3 is TGTGCCAGCAGCTTAACGAGGGTAGCGGGGGATGTTTATACGCAGTATTTT.

At least ten counts were recorded for this clonotype. The chain combines TRBV15 with TRBJ2-7; D may be TRBD1 or TRBD2 (5 bases each). This CDR3 is 13 amino acids long. Trimming took off 5 bases at V and 6 bases at J, with 14 bases between the two ends. The germline CDR1 and CDR2 sequences are LNHNV and YYDKDF (reference sequence). The CDR3 here is CATSPSRGSEQYF. CDR3 DNA sequence: TGTGCCACCAGCCCATCGAGGGGTTCCGAGCAGTACTTC.

The chain recombines TRBV4-3 with TRBJ2-7, with a possible D match to TRBD2 (6 bases). Germline CDR1 reads LGHNA; CDR2 reads YSLEER. This CDR3 is built from 15 residues. Between the trimmed V and J ends, which lost 1 base and 5 bases, there was a span of 15 bases. CDR3 region: CASSQVLSDYNEQYF. The CDR3 DNA sequence: TGCGCCAGCAGCCAAGTTCTTTCGGACTACAACGAGCAGTACTTC.

This clonotype was seen at least ten times. V usage is TRBV29-1 and J usage is TRBJ2-5; D perhaps matches TRBD2 (5 bases). V shed 5 bases and J shed 5 bases, with 6 bases lying between them. CDR1 is SQVTM, CDR2 ANQGSEA, per germline. This CDR3 has 10 residues. The CDR3, as DNA: TGCAGCGTTCGAGGGGAGACCCAGTACTTC. This codes for CSVRGETQYF.

This chain links TRBV6-2 or TRBV6-3 with TRBJ1-2; unclear D gene. The CDR3 length is 14 residues. The germline V and J ends were trimmed by 2 bases and 8 bases, with 15 bases remaining between them. Looked up from germline, CDR1 is MNHEY and CDR2 is SVGEGT. The CDR3 bases are TGTGCCAGCAGTTACCCTCAGGCCCGGGCGGGCTACACCTTC. It encodes CASSYPQARAGYTF.

This clonotype was picked up a small number of times. The genes are TRBV24-1 and TRBJ1-1; D is uncertain. With 8 bases removed from V and 8 bases from J, the gap between germline ends came to 20 bases. The CDR3 runs 14 residues. CDR1 and CDR2 (germline): KGHDR, SFDVKD. This chain's CDR3 is CATNSGYGLVEAFF. The CDR3 region has the DNA TGTGCCACCAATTCGGGGTATGGACTCGTAGAAGCTTTCTTT.

This clonotype was observed a handful of times. The chain combines TRBV4-2 with TRBJ1-2; the match to TRBD1 covers 7 bases. Germline V CDR1 and CDR2: LGHNA, YNFKEQ. This CDR3 region has 15 residues. V trimming: 0 bases; J trimming: 9 bases; junction bases outside the gene matches: 10. DNA of the CDR3: TGTGCCAGCAGCCAAGATTCAGGGGGGCAGGGGAGCTACACCTTC. Translation: CASSQDSGGQGSYTF.